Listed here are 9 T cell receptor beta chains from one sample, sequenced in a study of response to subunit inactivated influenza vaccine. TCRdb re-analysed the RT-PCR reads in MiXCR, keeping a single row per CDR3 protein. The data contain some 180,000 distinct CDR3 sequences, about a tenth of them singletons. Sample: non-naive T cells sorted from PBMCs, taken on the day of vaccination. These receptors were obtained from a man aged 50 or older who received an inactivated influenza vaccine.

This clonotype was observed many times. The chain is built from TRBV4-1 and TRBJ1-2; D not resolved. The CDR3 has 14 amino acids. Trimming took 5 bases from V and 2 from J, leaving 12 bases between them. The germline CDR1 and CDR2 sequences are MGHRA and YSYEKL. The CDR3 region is CASSSWEKNYGYTF. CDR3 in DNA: TGCGCCAGCAGCTCCTGGGAGAAGAACTATGGCTACACCTTC.

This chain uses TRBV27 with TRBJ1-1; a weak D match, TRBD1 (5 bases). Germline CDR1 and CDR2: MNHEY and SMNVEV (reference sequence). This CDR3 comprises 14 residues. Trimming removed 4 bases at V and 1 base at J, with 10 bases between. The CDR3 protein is CASSYRDGNTEAFF. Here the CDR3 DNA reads TGTGCCAGCAGTTACCGGGACGGGAACACTGAAGCTTTCTTT.

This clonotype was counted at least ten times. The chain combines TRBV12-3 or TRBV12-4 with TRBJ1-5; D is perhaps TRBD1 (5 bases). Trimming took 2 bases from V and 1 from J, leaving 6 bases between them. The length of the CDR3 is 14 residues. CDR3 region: CASSLWGSNQPQHF. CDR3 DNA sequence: TGTGCCAGCAGTTTATGGGGGAGCAATCAGCCCCAGCATTTT.

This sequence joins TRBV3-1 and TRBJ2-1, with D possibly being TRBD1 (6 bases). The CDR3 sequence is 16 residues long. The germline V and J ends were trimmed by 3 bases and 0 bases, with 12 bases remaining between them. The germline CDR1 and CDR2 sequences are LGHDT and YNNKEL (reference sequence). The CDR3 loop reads CASSHSRGSSYNEQFF. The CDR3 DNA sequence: TGTGCCAGCAGCCACAGTAGGGGGAGCTCCTACAATGAGCAGTTCTTC.

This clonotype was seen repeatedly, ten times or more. The CDR3 DNA reads TGCAGTGCGGGGGTCGAGGGTCGTGGGGGAAAACTGTTTTTT. Translated: CSAGVEGRGGKLFF. The V and J genes are TRBV20-1 and TRBJ1-4; TRBD1 might be the D (5 bases). CDR1 is DFQATT, CDR2 SNEGSKA, per germline (reference sequence). Trimming cost V 6 bases and J 10 bases, with 21 bases left between them. This CDR3 is 14 amino acids long.

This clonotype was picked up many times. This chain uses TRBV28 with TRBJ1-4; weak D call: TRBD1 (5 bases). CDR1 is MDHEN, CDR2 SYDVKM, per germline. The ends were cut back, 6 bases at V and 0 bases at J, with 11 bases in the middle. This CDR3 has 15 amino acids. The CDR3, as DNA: TGTGCCAGCAGCCTGACAGACGCAACTAATGAAAAACTGTTTTTT. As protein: CASSLTDATNEKLFF. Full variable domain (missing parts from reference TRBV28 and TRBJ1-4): DVKVTQSSRYLVKRTGEKVFLECVQDMDHENMFWYRQDPGLGLRLIYFSYDVKMKEKGDIPEGYSVSREKKERFSLILESASTNQTSMYLCASSLTDATNEKLFFGSGTQLSVL.

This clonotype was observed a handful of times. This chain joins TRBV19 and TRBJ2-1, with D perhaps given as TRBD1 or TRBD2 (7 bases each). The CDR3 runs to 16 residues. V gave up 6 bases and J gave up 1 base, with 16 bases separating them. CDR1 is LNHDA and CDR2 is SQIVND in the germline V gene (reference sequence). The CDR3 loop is CASSRQGGRSYNEQFF. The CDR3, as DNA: TGTGCCAGTAGCCGCCAGGGGGGGAGATCCTACAATGAGCAGTTCTTC.

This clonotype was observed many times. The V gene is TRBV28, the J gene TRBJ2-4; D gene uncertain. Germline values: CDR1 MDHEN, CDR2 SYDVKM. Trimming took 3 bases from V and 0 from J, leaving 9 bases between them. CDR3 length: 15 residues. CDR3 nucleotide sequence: TGTGCCAGCAGTTTTGCCCCCCTAGCCAAAAACATTCAGTACTTC. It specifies CASSFAPLAKNIQYF.

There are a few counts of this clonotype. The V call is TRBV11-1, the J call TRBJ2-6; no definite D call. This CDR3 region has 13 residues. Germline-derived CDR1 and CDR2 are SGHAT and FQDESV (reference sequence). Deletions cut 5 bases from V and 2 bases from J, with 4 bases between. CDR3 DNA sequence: TGTGCCAGCAGCCGACCTGGGGCCAACGTCCTGACTTTC. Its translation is CASSRPGANVLTF.